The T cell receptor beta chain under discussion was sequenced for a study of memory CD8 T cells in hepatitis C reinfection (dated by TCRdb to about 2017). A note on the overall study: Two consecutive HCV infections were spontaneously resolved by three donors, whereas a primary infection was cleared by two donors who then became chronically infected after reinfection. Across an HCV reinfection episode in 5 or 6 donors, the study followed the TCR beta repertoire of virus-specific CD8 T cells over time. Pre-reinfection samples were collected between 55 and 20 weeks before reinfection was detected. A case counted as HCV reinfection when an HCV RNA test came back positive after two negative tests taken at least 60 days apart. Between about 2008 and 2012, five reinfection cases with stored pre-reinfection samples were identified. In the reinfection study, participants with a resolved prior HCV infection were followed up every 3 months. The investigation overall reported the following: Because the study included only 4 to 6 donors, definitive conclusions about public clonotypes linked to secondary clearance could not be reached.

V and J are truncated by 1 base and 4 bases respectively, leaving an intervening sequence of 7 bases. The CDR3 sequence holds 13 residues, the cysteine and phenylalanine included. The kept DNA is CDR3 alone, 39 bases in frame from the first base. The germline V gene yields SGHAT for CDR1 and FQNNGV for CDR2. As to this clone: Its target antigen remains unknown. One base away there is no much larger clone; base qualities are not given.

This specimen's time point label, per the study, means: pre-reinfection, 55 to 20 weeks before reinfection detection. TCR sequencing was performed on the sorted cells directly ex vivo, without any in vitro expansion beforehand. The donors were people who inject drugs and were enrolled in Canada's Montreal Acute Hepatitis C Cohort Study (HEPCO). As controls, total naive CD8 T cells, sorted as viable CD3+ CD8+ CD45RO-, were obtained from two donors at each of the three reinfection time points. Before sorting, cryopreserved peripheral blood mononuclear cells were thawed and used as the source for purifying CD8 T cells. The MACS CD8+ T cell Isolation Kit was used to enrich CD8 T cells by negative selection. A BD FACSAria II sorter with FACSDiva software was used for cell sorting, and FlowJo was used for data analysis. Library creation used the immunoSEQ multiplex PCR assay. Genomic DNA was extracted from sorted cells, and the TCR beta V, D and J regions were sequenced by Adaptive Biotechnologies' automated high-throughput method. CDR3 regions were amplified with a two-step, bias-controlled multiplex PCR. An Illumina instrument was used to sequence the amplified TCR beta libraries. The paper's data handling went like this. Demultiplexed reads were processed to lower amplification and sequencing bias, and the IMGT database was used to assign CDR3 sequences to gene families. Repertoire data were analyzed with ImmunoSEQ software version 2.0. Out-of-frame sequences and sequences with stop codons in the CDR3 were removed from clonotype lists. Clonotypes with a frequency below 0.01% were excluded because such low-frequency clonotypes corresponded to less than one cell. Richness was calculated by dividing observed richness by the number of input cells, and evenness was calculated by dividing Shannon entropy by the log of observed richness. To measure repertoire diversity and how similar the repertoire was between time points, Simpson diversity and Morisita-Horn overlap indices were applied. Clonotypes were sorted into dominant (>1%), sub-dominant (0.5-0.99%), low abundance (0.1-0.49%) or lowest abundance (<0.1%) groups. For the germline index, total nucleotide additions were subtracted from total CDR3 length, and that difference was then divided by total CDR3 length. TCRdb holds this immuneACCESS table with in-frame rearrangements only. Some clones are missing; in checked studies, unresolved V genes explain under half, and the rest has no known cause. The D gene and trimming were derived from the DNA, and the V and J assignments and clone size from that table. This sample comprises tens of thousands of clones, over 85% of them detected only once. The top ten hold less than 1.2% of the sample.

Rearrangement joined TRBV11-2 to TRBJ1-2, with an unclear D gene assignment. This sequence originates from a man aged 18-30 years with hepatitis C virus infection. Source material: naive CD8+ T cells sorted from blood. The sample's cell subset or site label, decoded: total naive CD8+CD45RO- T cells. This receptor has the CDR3 CASSLGGFYGYTF. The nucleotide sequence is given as TGTGCCAGCAGCTTAGGAGGTTTCTATGGCTACACCTTC.